A single sample is the source of the 2 T cell receptor beta chains below, sequenced in a study of cytomegalovirus exposure and HLA in healthy donors. PCR amplification relied on 60 Vbeta primers (plus 13 Jbeta primers). Profiling relied on immunoSEQ multiplex PCR, and the TCRdb table lists in-frame clones only, not all of them. The table has under 300,000 clones, over 70% seen once. Sequenced input: PBMCs. The origin of the receptors is a woman in her fifties or sixties in good health and CMV-seropositive.

The chain couples TRBV14 to TRBJ1-1, with D possibly TRBD1 on 5 matching bases. The V end was cut by 1 base, the J end by 11 bases, with 8 bases between. Germline CDR1 SGHDN, CDR2 FVKESK. The CDR3 is 11 amino acids. The CDR3 here is CASSQGRGAFF. DNA for the CDR3: TGTGCCAGCAGCCAAGGTAGGGGTGCTTTCTTT.

This clone was seen once. The genes are TRBV5-1 and TRBJ2-1; 10 bases align to TRBD2. The CDR3 totals 16 residues. V lost 4 bases, J lost 4 bases, and 8 bases stayed unmatched. Germline V gene sequence: CDR1 SGHRS, CDR2 YFSETQ. This chain's CDR3 is CASSLEGTSAYNEQFF. The CDR3 DNA sequence: TGCGCCAGCAGCCTGGAAGGGACTAGCGCGTACAATGAGCAGTTCTTC.